This T cell receptor (beta chain) comes out of a study of cytomegalovirus exposure and HLA in healthy donors. Primers included in the PCR were 60 Vbeta and 13 Jbeta primers. Using immunoSEQ multiplex PCR, the repertoire was profiled, and TCRdb retains in-frame clones only, with some absent. The sample holds fewer than 150,000 clones, 15% seen once. The CDR3 runs to 13 residues. In germline, CDR1 is WSHSY, CDR2 SAAADI. V lost 3 bases, J lost 5 bases, and 10 bases lay in between. The receptor comes from a woman aged 18-35 years in good health and CMV-seronegative. The sample comprised PBMCs. The V gene is TRBV10-2, the J gene TRBJ1-1; D may be TRBD1 (5 bases). The chain's CDR3 is CASSEAGRTEAFF. The CDR3 DNA reads as TGCGCCAGCAGTGAAGCGGGGCGGACTGAAGCTTTCTTT.